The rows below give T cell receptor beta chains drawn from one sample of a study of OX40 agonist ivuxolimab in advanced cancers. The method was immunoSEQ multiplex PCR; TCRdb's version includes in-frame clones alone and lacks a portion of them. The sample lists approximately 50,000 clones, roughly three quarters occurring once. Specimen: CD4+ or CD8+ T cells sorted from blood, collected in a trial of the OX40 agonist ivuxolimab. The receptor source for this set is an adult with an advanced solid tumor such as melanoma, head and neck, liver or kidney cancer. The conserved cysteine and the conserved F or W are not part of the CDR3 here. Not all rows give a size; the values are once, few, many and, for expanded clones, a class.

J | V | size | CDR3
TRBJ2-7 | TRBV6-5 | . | ASRRELAAYEQY
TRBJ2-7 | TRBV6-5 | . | AIKGGTGVNEQY
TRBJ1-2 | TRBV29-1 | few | SVGTVGGYT
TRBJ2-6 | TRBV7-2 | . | ASSSRGLGGGANVLT
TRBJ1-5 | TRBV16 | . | ASSPPSGNQPQH
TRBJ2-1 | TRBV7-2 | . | ASSLVSYNLNEQF
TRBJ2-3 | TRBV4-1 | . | ASSQVRGSGRALGTDTQY
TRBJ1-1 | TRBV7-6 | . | ASSFDKNTEAF
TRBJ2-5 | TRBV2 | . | ASSGRTENQETQY
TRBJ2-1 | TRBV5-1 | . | ASSSAMTSGSYNEQF
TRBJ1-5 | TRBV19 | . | ASSILPGAVSNQPQH
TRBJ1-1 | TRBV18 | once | ASSREVNTEAF
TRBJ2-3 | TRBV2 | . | ASSPSDILAGAKDTQY
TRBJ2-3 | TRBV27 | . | ASTTAGAGGTDTQY
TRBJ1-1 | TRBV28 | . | ASSFSQLDAAF
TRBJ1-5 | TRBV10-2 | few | ASSRGTGRWSNQPQH
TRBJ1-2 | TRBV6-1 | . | ASSEGRKGNYGYT
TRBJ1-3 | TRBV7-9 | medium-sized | ASSSRTFGNTIY
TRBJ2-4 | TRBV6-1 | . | ASTLTGFGSNIQY
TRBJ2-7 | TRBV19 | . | ASSNFYEQY
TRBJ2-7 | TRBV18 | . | ASSSRTDYEQY
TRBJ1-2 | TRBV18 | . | ASSPRDDGYGYT
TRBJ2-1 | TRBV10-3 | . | AISERPSSYNEQF
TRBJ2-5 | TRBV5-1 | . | ASSLPRGYQETQY
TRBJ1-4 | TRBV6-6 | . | ASRLTGANEKLF
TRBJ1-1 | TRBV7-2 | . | ASSLVEGTEAF
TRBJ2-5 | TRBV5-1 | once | ASSTTGTAKETQY
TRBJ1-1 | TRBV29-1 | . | SASDRGGVNTEAF
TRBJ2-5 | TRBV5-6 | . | ASSLGTIQETQY
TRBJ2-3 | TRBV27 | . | ASTSALAYTDTQY
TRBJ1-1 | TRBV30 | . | AWSSAPWNTEAF
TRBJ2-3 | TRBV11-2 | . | ASSPGRGGVTDTQY
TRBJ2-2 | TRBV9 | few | ASSVAILETGELF
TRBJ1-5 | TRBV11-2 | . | ASSKWVGWDQPQH
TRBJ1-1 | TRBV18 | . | ASSLAQGVNTEAF
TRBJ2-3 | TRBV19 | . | ASSIGGATDTQY
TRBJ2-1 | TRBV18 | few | ASSPPAGGPEQF
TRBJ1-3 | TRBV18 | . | ASSKGISGNTIY
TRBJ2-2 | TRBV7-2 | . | ASSTGQGTTGELF
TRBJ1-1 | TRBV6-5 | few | ASSYQGNTEAF
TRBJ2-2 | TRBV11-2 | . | ASSSDWNGELF
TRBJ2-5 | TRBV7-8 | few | ASSGKRERETQY
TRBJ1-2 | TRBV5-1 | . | ASSPAGADRGYT
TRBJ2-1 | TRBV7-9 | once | ASSFSTSGNEQF
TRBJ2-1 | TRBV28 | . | ASSSPGDSGRGEQF
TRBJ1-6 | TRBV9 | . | ASSVGTANSPLH
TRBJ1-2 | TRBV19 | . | ASSIGQLVNYGYT
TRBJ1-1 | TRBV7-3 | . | ASSLSGDRGMAEAF
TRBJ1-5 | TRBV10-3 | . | AISDPPDQPQH
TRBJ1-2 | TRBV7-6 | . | ASNPNRLVSGLTRDIDGYT
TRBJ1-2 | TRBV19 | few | ASSMGRADGYT
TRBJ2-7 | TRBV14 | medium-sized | ASSRDRGDEQY
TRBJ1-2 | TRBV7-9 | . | ASSSPTGGEGGYT
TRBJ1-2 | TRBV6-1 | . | ASSEAHPGKRDGYT
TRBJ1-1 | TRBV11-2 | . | ASSFSSDRVNTEAF